This TCR beta chain was sequenced for a study of shared clonotypes between healthy human individuals. Study-wide results and limits: Naive subsets usually exceeded memory subsets in estimated richness.

Each cell subset's genomic DNA was divided evenly among several immunoSEQ plates. Sorted-subset replicate PCRs used about 200 ng DNA, some 31,000 T cell genomes. Libraries were prepared by immunoSEQ multiplex PCR; TCRdb keeps only in-frame clonotypes and omits some of them. This sample has about 2.3 million clones, with under 95% found just once. About this clone: Its antigen is undetermined.

The receptor was derived from a man aged 18 to 35 in good health. Some clones in this sample may be carry-over from other donors' samples. Sequenced sample: naive CD4+ T cells from PBMCs. Subset denoted: CD45RA+ positively selected.

In DNA form, the CDR3 reads TGTGCCAGCAGCCAGGGACAGGGACACACAGATACGCAGTATTTT. The encoded protein is CASSQGQGHTDTQYF. The chain carries TRBV5-6 and TRBJ2-3; 9 bases are shared with TRBD1. The V gene's germline CDR1 is SGHDT and CDR2 YYEEEE. V dropped 4 bases and J dropped 2; count of bases not matched to a gene: 5. The CDR3 sequence is 15 residues long.